The rows below give T cell receptor beta chains drawn from one sample of a study of CD8 T cells in Susac syndrome. MiXCR, applied by TCRdb to the immunoSEQ multiplex PCR reads, yields one record per CDR3 protein. This sample has around 130,000 distinct CDR3 sequences, with roughly 96% found just once. Sequences were obtained from CD4+ T cells from PBMCs. The receptors here all came from a human donor in good health. CDR3s include the opening cysteine and the closing phenylalanine or tryptophan. Fields, in order: V gene, J gene, D gene, CDR3 DNA, CDR3 protein. D genes are given only for firm matches.

TRBV29-1	TRBJ1-5	NA	TGCAGCGCTAAGGAGAATAGCAATCAGCCCCAGCATTTT	CSAKENSNQPQHF
TRBV28	TRBJ2-1	TRBD1	TGTGCCAGCAGTTTACTCCGGACAGGGGGCCTCAATGAGCAGTTCTTC	CASSLLRTGGLNEQFF
TRBV5-1	TRBJ1-4	TRBD1	TGCGCCAGCAGCTTACAGGGGAGAGCTAATGAAAAACTGTTTTTT	CASSLQGRANEKLFF
TRBV4-2	TRBJ1-2	NA	TGTGCCAGCAGCCAAGGGGGAGGCTATGGCTACACCTTC	CASSQGGGYGYTF
TRBV20-1	TRBJ2-6	NA	TGCAGTGGTAAACCCCCGGGCTCTGGGGCCAACGTCCTGACTTTC	CSGKPPGSGANVLTF
TRBV2	TRBJ2-3	TRBD1	TGTGCCAGCAGTGAACAGGGGGCCACAGATACGCAGTATTTT	CASSEQGATDTQYF
TRBV19	TRBJ1-1	NA	TGTGCCAGTAGTATCGACAGGAACACTGAAGCTTTCTTT	CASSIDRNTEAFF
TRBV18	TRBJ1-1	NA	TGTGCCAGCTCACCCCTGGGGGTTGAAGCTTTCTTT	CASSPLGVEAFF
TRBV19	TRBJ2-7	NA	TGTGCCAGTAGTCCGACCCCTTGGTCTCGAGAGCAGTACTTC	CASSPTPWSREQYF
TRBV6-6	TRBJ2-3	NA	TGTGCCAGCAGTTCTCACAGGGCTTCAGATACGCAGTATTTT	CASSSHRASDTQYF
TRBV3-1	TRBJ2-7	NA	TGTGCCAGCAGCCAAGCAAGACACGAGCAGTACTTC	CASSQARHEQYF
TRBV18	TRBJ1-4	TRBD1	TGTGCCAGCTCACCAAGGGGACAGGGAAATGAAAAACTGTTTTTT	CASSPRGQGNEKLFF